Following are 4 T cell receptor beta chains from one sample sequenced in a study of blood T cell repertoires in COVID-19. Clones were read by immunoSEQ multiplex PCR, and TCRdb kept only the in-frame ones, dropping some. The sample has around 180,000 clones; approximately 89% are singletons. Sequenced: peripheral blood. The receptors shown here come from a man aged 40-55 years with active or convalescent COVID-19.

The chain joins TRBV30 to TRBJ2-3, with 10 bases matching TRBD2. Losses at the gene ends were 3 bases for V and 2 bases for J; bases not matched to a gene: 5. Germline CDR1 and CDR2: GTSNPN and SVGIG (reference sequence). CDR3 length: 15 residues. In DNA, the CDR3 is TGTGCCTGGAGAAAGCTAGCGGGGGACACAGATACGCAGTATTTT. It yields the protein CAWRKLAGDTDTQYF. Full variable domain (remainder filled in from reference TRBV30 and TRBJ2-3): SQTIHQWPATLVQPVGSPLSLECTVEGTSNPNLYWYRQAAGRGLQLLFYSVGIGQISSEVPQNLSASRPQDRQFILSSKKLLLSDSGFYLCAWRKLAGDTDTQYFGPGTRLTVL.

The gene calls are TRBV9 and TRBJ2-1; maybe TRBD1 (6 bases). The CDR3 sequence is 15 residues long. Germline-derived CDR1 and CDR2 are SGDLS and YYNGEE. V gave up 4 bases and J gave up 2 bases, with 13 bases separating them. The CDR3 here is CASSPRQGTYNEQFF. CDR3 nucleotides: TGTGCCAGCAGCCCCCGGCAGGGGACCTACAATGAGCAGTTCTTC.

This chain uses TRBV5-1 with TRBJ2-7, with D possibly TRBD2 on 5 matching bases. Trimming stripped 0 bases from V and 4 bases from J, with 14 bases between. Germline CDR1 reads SGHRS; CDR2 reads YFSETQ. The CDR3 contains 15 residues. In DNA form, the CDR3 reads TGCGCCAGCAGCTTGGGCACAACCGGGGTGTACGAGCAGTACTTC. This encodes CASSLGTTGVYEQYF.

The chain is built from TRBV29-1 and TRBJ2-5; no firm D call. The CDR3 totals 11 residues. Per germline, CDR1 SQVTM and CDR2 ANQGSEA. Trimming removed 5 bases at V and 5 bases at J, with 9 bases between. Here the CDR3 reads CSVRARETQYF. CDR3 DNA sequence: TGCAGCGTTAGAGCCCGCGAGACCCAGTACTTC.